This T cell receptor (beta chain) originates from a study of cytomegalovirus exposure and HLA in healthy donors. Points from the study as a whole: Reportedly, fewer N-insertions than the approximately 690-donor mean appeared in an Asian-associated ancestry cluster in a later analysis. The study designated some 180 TCR beta chains cytomegalovirus-associated. Presence/absence analyses assumed roughly uniform sequencing depth across donors. Earlier results showed most TCR beta V segments being productive about 87% or about 30% of the time.

The PCR ran on 60 Vbeta and 13 Jbeta primers. The method was immunoSEQ multiplex PCR; TCRdb's version includes in-frame clones alone and lacks a portion of them. Among under 150,000 clones listed, more than 65% were seen once. Of note for this clone: Antigen unknown.

Germline-derived CDR1 and CDR2 are SGDLS and YYNGEE. V gave up 0 bases and J gave up 6 bases, with 12 bases separating them. CDR3 length: 15 residues. The chain couples TRBV9 to TRBJ1-4; a weak D match, TRBD1 (5 bases). The material sequenced was PBMCs. The sequence derives from a man in his fifties or sixties in good health and CMV-seronegative. CDR3 coding DNA: TGTGCCAGCAGCGTAGCTGCGGGGCGTGATGAAAAACTGTTTTTT. As protein: CASSVAAGRDEKLFF.